This T cell receptor (beta chain) appears in the sequencing data of a study of blood T cell repertoires in COVID-19. Study as a whole: COVID-19 samples from acute and convalescent phases originated in the United States, Italy and Spain.

Some clones are missing from TCRdb's copy, which holds only in-frame ones; the method was immunoSEQ multiplex PCR. The table lists some 510,000 clones, around 89% of them singletons. CDR3 length equals 13 residues. Trimming left V 2 bases short and J 10 bases short, with 12 bases between. Participant-reported clinical history was the basis for cohort assignment. The chain uses TRBV12-3 or TRBV12-4 and TRBJ2-1, with a tentative D call TRBD2 (6 bases). This clonotype originated in a middle-aged woman who had recovered from COVID-19. Sequenced sample: PBMCs or T cells enriched from blood (not recorded which). This CDR3 is CASSLPAGREQFF. CDR3 sequence (DNA): TGTGCCAGCAGTTTACCCGCGGGAAGGGAGCAGTTCTTC.